The following is a T cell receptor (beta chain) sequence with its context. As yet, its antigen is unknown. There are 14 residues in the CDR3. With V trimmed by 3 bases and J by 0 bases, 1 base remained unmatched. Germline loops: CDR1 KGHSH, CDR2 LQKENI. The data were taken from a study of radiotherapy plus CTLA-4 blockade in lung cancer. At the level of the study: Objective response rate was over 15%; disease control rate, 31%. Study conclusions and caveats: Radiotherapy was combined with ipilimumab, and tumor-derived TCR clones then expanded in blood.

TCRdb keeps only in-frame clones here, not all; method: immunoSEQ multiplex PCR. This table has around 82,000 clones, over 70% appearing once. This receptor was taken from a human donor with non-small cell lung cancer whose response to radiotherapy plus ipilimumab could not be evaluated. Some clones in this sample may be carry-over from other donors' samples. The chain joins TRBV18 to TRBJ2-7; 8 bases are shared with TRBD1. The sample was peripheral blood, taken from a patient treated with radiotherapy plus ipilimumab. CDR3 amino acids: CASSPTGVSYEQYF. DNA for the CDR3: TGTGCCAGCTCACCGACAGGGGTCTCCTACGAGCAGTACTTC.